These T cell receptor beta chains were read from a single sample in a study of T cells in Graves' hyperthyroidism and ophthalmopathy. TCRdb reprocessed the multiplex PCR reads via MiXCR and lists one record per CDR3 protein. This table has 480,000 or so distinct CDR3 sequences, 40% to 50% appearing once. Input material: peripheral blood or thyroid tissue (not recorded which). The receptors come from an adult woman with Graves' disease, either hyperthyroidism or ophthalmopathy (not recorded which). Both conserved end residues are part of each CDR3. The order of the fields is clone size, J gene, V gene, D gene, CDR3 protein, CDR3 DNA. D genes are given only for firm matches. Size tells how often a clone was seen (once, few, many) or the class of an expanded clone, and some rows leave it out.

>-|TRBJ1-2|TRBV27|-
CASSSIGGDYGYTF
TGTGCCAGCAGTTCTATCGGGGGGGACTATGGCTACACCTTC
>-|TRBJ1-5|TRBV2|TRBD1
CASSEDRGGSGTQHF
TGTGCCAGCAGTGAGGACAGGGGGGGCAGTGGAACCCAGCATTTT
>many|TRBJ1-4|TRBV12-3/TRBV12-4|-
CASSLGLTSTNEKLFF
TGTGCCAGCAGTTTGGGATTAACTTCAACTAATGAAAAACTGTTTTTT
>few|TRBJ2-7|TRBV28|-
CASRRTPNEQYF
TGTGCCAGCCGACGGACTCCAAATGAGCAGTACTTC
>-|TRBJ1-1|TRBV7-2|-
CASSLAASQNTEAFF
TGTGCCAGCAGCTTAGCTGCCAGTCAGAACACTGAAGCTTTCTTT
>-|TRBJ2-7|TRBV7-6|-
CASSLGEDSREQYF
TGTGCCAGCAGCTTAGGAGAAGACTCAAGGGAGCAGTACTTC
>many|TRBJ2-7|TRBV11-2|-
CASSLNFYEQYF
TGTGCCAGCAGCTTAAACTTCTACGAGCAGTACTTC
>many|TRBJ1-5|TRBV20-1|-
CSARAFQGSNQPQHF
TGCAGTGCTAGGGCTTTTCAGGGAAGCAATCAGCCCCAGCATTTT
>-|TRBJ2-5|TRBV5-4|TRBD1
CASSRRTGAETQYF
TGTGCCAGCAGCAGGCGTACAGGGGCAGAGACCCAGTACTTC
>-|TRBJ2-5|TRBV11-2|-
CASSFGRLTGYQETQYF
TGTGCCAGCAGTTTCGGGCGATTAACAGGGTATCAAGAGACCCAGTACTTC
>few|TRBJ1-1|TRBV29-1|-
CSAVSQENTEAFF
TGCAGCGCAGTATCGCAGGAGAACACTGAAGCTTTCTTT
>-|TRBJ1-2|TRBV10-3|-
CAISDRDMGSHTF
TGTGCCATCAGTGATCGGGACATGGGGTCTCACACCTTC
>many|TRBJ1-1|TRBV29-1|-
CSVGGQTERNTEAFF
TGCAGCGTTGGGGGTCAAACTGAAAGGAACACTGAAGCTTTCTTT
>-|TRBJ1-2|TRBV25-1|-
CASSFKGYGYTF
TGTGCCAGCAGTTTTAAGGGATATGGCTACACCTTC
>-|TRBJ1-2|TRBV2|-
CASSIQGGGYGYTF
TGTGCCAGCAGTATACAGGGAGGAGGCTATGGCTACACCTTC
>many|TRBJ2-7|TRBV15|-
CATSREEGTKPYEQYF
TGTGCCACCAGCAGAGAGGAGGGAACTAAACCATACGAGCAGTACTTC
>few|TRBJ1-1|TRBV29-1|TRBD1
CSVDRDSVNTEAFF
TGCAGCGTTGACCGGGACAGCGTGAACACTGAAGCTTTCTTT
>-|TRBJ2-2|TRBV14|-
CASRPLGQSNTGELFF
TGTGCCAGCAGACCCCTGGGGCAGTCGAACACCGGGGAGCTGTTTTTT
>-|TRBJ1-6|TRBV20-1|TRBD1
CSASYQTGGSSPLHF
TGCAGTGCTAGTTACCAAACAGGGGGCAGTTCACCCCTCCACTTT
>-|TRBJ1-2|TRBV5-4|TRBD1
CASSRDRGYTF
TGTGCCAGCAGTCGGGACAGAGGCTACACCTTC
>-|TRBJ2-5|TRBV7-3|-
CASSLTEFQLEVGETQYF
TGTGCCAGCAGCTTAACTGAGTTCCAGCTGGAGGTCGGGGAGACCCAGTACTTC
>-|TRBJ2-5|TRBV6-5|TRBD2
CASRGLAGRETQYF
TGTGCCAGCAGAGGACTAGCGGGACGGGAGACCCAGTACTTC
>few|TRBJ1-3|TRBV10-3|-
CASSLRSIDSGNTIYF
TGTGCCAGCAGTTTACGGTCCATTGACTCTGGAAACACCATATATTTT
>-|TRBJ1-3|TRBV5-1|TRBD1
CASSYGTDGSGNTIYF
TGCGCCAGCAGCTACGGGACAGACGGCTCTGGAAACACCATATATTTT